This entry is about one T cell receptor beta chain. This record comes from a study of blood T cell repertoires in COVID-19. The CDR3 extends over 14 amino acids. V was cut by 5 bases and J by 2 bases, with 13 bases left in between. In germline, CDR1 is LNHDA, CDR2 SQIVND (reference sequence). Data came from immunoSEQ multiplex PCR; TCRdb stores just in-frame clones and leaves some out. The table records about 280,000 clones, 88% of them present only once. V usage is TRBV19 and J usage is TRBJ2-7; D gene unclear. Sequenced sample: PBMCs or T cells enriched from blood (not recorded which). The TCR sequence derives from a woman in her sixties or seventies in a cohort exposed to, infected with or recovered from COVID-19 (not recorded which). The CDR3 DNA is TGTGCCAGTAGTCCACAGAGTACAACCTACGAGCAGTACTTC. It is translated as CASSPQSTTYEQYF.